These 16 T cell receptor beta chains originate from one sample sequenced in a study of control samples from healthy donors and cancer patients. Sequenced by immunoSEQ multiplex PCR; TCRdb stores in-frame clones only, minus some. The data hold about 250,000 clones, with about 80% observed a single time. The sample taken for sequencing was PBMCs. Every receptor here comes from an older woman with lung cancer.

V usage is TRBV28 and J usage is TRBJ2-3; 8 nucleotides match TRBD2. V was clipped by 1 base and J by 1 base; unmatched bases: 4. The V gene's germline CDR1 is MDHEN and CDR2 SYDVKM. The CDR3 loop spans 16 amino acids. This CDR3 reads CASSLFGRAGTDTQYF. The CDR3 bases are TGTGCCAGCAGTTTATTCGGGAGGGCCGGCACAGATACGCAGTATTTT.

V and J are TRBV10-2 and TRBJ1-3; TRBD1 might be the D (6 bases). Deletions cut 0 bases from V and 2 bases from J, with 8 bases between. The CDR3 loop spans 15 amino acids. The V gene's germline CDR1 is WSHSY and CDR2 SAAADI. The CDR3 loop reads CASSESGAAGNTIYF. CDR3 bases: TGCGCCAGCAGTGAGTCGGGGGCAGCTGGAAACACCATATATTTT.

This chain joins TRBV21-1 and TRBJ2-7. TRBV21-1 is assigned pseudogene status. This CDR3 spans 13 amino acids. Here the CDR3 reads CASSKKGTYEQYF. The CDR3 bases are TGTGCCAGCAGCAAAAAGGGCACCTACGAGCAGTACTTC.

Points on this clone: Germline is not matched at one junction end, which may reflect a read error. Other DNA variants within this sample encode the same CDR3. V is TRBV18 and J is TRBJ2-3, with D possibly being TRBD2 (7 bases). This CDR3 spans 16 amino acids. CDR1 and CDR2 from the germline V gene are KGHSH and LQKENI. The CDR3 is CASSPSGGAVADTQYF. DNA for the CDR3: TGTGCTAGCTCACCTTCTGGGGGGGCCGTCGCAGATACGCAGTATTTT.

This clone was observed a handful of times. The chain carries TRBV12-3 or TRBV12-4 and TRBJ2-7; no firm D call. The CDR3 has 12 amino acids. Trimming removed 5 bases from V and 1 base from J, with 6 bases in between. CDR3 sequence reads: CASSLESYEQYF. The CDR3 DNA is TGTGCCAGCAGTCTCGAATCCTACGAGCAGTACTTC.

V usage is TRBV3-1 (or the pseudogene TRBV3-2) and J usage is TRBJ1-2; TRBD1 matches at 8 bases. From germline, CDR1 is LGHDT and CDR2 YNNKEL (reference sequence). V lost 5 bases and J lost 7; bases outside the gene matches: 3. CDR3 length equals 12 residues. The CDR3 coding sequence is TGTGCCAGCAGCAATCAGGGGGCTGGCTACACCTTC. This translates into CASSNQGAGYTF.

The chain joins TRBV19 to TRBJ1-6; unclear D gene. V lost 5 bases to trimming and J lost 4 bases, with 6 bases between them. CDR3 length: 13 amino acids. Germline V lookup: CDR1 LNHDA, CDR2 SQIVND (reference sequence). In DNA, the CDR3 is TGTGCCAGTAGTGGGCAGTATAATTCACCCCTCCACTTT. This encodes CASSGQYNSPLHF. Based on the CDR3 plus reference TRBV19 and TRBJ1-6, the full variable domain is DGGITQSPKYLFRKEGQNVTLSCEQNLNHDAMYWYRQDPGQGLRLIYYSQIVNDFQKGDIAEGYSVSREKKESFPLTVTSAQKNPTAFYLCASSGQYNSPLHFGNGTRLTVT.

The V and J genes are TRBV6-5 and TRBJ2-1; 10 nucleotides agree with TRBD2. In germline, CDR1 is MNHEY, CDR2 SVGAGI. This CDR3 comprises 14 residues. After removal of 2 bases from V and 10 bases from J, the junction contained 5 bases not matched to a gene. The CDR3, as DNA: TGTGCCAGCAGTTACCGAGCGGGAGGGGAAGAGCAGTTCTTC. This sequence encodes CASSYRAGGEEQFF.

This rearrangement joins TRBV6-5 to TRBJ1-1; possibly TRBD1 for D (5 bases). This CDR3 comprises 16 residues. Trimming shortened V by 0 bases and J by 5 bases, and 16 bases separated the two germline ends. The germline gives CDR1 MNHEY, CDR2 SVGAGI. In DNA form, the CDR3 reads TGTGCCAGCAGTTACTCGCCGGGCAGGGCGAGGACTGAAGCTTTCTTT. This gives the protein CASSYSPGRARTEAFF.

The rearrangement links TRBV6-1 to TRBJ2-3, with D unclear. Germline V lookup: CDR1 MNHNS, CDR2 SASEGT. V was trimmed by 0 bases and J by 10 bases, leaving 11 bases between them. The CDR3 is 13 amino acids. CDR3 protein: CASSEAGSVPQYF. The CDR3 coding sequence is TGTGCCAGCAGTGAAGCGGGATCGGTTCCGCAGTATTTT.

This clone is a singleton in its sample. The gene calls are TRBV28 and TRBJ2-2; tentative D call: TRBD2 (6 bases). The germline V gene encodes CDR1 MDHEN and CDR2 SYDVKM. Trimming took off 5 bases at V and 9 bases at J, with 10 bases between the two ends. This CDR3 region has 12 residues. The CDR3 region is CASSQLARELFF. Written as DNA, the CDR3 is TGTGCCAGCAGTCAACTAGCCCGGGAGCTGTTTTTT.

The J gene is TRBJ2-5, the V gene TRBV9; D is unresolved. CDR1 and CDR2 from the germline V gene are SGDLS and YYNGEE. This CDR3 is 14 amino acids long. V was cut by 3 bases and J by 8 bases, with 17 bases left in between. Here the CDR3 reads CASSASMAPSTQYF. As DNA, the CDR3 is TGTGCCAGCAGCGCCTCCATGGCCCCAAGTACCCAGTACTTC.

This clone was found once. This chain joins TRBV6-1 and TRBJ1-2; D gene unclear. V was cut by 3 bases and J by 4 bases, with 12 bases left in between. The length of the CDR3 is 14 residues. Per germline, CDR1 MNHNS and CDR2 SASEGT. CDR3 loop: CASSDGGVGYGYTF. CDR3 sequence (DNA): TGTGCCAGCAGTGATGGCGGGGTGGGCTATGGCTACACCTTC.

The CDR3 loop reads CASSSTGGGDYTF. In nucleotides, the CDR3 is TGTGCCAGCAGCTCAACAGGGGGCGGCGACTACACCTTC. The chain recombines TRBV5-4 with TRBJ1-2; 9 bases map to TRBD1. Unmatched junction bases numbered 7, after V lost 3 bases and J lost 10 bases. Germline assignment: CDR1 SGHNT and CDR2 YYREEE (reference sequence). This CDR3 has 13 residues.

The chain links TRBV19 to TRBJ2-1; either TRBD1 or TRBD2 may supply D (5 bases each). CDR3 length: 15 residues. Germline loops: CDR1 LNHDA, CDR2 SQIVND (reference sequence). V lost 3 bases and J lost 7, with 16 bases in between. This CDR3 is CASSMWRSRGNEQFF. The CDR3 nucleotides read TGTGCCAGTAGTATGTGGCGGTCGAGGGGAAATGAGCAGTTCTTC.

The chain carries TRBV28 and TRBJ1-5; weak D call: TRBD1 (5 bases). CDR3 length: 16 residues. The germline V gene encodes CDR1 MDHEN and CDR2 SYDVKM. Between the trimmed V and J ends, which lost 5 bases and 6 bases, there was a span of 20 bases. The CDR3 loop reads CASSVLWDDERQPQHF. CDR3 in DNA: TGTGCCAGCAGTGTCCTCTGGGACGACGAGCGTCAGCCCCAGCATTTT.